The next 21 T cell receptor beta chains were all read from a single sample in a study of T cell responses to AZD1222 COVID-19 vaccine. Sequenced by immunoSEQ multiplex PCR; TCRdb stores in-frame clones only, minus some. The sample holds fewer than 130,000 clones, about 90% seen once. The sample was peripheral blood, taken 28 days after the second AZD1222 dose. All receptors derive from an adult who received the AZD1222 COVID-19 vaccine.

In its sample, this clone was seen once. This chain uses TRBV19 with TRBJ1-3; tentatively, D is TRBD1 (6 bases). This CDR3 has 16 amino acids. Germline values: CDR1 LNHDA, CDR2 SQIVND (reference sequence). V lost 6 bases and J lost 4, with 19 bases in between. In DNA, the CDR3 is TGTGCCAGTAGCCCTCACCCAGGGGTGTACGGAAACACCATATATTTT. It encodes CASSPHPGVYGNTIYF.

The J gene is TRBJ1-2, the V gene TRBV18; D is ambiguous. V lost 2 bases to trimming and J lost 8 bases, with 12 bases between them. The germline gives CDR1 KGHSH, CDR2 LQKENI. The CDR3 extends over 13 amino acids. The CDR3 is CASSPAGLGGYTF. The DNA of the CDR3 is TGTGCCAGCTCACCAGCGGGCTTAGGCGGCTACACCTTC.

The chain employs TRBV5-1 and TRBJ1-4; D remains ambiguous. The CDR3 is made up of 14 amino acids. From germline, CDR1 is SGHRS and CDR2 YFSETQ. Trimming removed 5 bases at V and 0 bases at J, with 8 bases between. CDR3: CASSPATTNEKLFF. CDR3 DNA: TGCGCCAGCAGTCCAGCAACAACTAATGAAAAACTGTTTTTT.

CDR3 region: CASSTGTGRYEQYF. Written as DNA, the CDR3 is TGTGCCAGCAGTACCGGGACAGGGCGCTACGAGCAGTACTTC. The chain uses TRBV28 and TRBJ2-7, with 9 bases aligning to TRBD1. The CDR3 runs to 14 residues. Germline V CDR1 and CDR2: MDHEN, SYDVKM. With V trimmed by 5 bases and J by 3 bases, 5 bases remained unmatched.

The chain combines TRBV7-9 with TRBJ1-1, with 7 nucleotides matching TRBD1. CDR3 length equals 16 residues. In germline, CDR1 is SEHNR, CDR2 FQNEAQ (reference sequence). Trimming took 7 bases from V and 2 from J; bases not matched to a gene: 13. The CDR3 loop is CASIPTRGQLNTEAFF. The CDR3 DNA follows: TGTGCCAGCATCCCGACCCGGGGACAGCTCAACACTGAAGCTTTCTTT. The full variable domain, in which reference TRBV7-9 and TRBJ1-1 provide the parts outside the CDR3, is DTGVSQNPRHKITKRGQNVTFRCDPISEHNRLYWYRQTLGQGPEFLTYFQNEAQLEKSRLLSDRFSAERPKGSFSTLEIQRTEQGDSAMYLCASIPTRGQLNTEAFFGQGTRLTVV.

This chain links TRBV3-1 (or the pseudogene TRBV3-2) with TRBJ1-1; D gene ambiguous. From germline, CDR1 is LGHDT and CDR2 YNNKEL (reference sequence). Trimming removed 1 base at V and 0 bases at J, with 6 bases between. CDR3 length: 14 amino acids. CDR3 residues: CASSQGVMNTEAFF. CDR3 DNA sequence: TGTGCCAGCAGCCAAGGAGTTATGAACACTGAAGCTTTCTTT.

The genes are TRBV28 and TRBJ2-7, with D maybe TRBD2 (6 bases). This CDR3 has 14 amino acids. Trimming removed 5 bases at V and 4 bases at J, with 15 bases between. Germline CDR1 reads MDHEN; CDR2 reads SYDVKM. CDR3: CASSPYSGWYEQYF. CDR3 nucleotides: TGTGCCAGCAGTCCCTACAGCGGGTGGTACGAGCAGTACTTC.

CDR3 residues: CASSGNWGAGEQYF. CDR3 nucleotides: TGTGCCAGCAGCGGTAATTGGGGGGCGGGCGAGCAGTACTTC. This rearrangement joins TRBV6-5 to TRBJ2-7; perhaps D is TRBD1 or TRBD2 (6 bases each). Germline V gene lookup returns CDR1 MNHEY and CDR2 SVGAGI. The CDR3 is 14 amino acids. V dropped 6 bases and J dropped 6 bases, with 18 bases sitting between them.

The chain combines TRBV11-3 with TRBJ1-2, with D possibly TRBD1 on 5 matching bases. Looked up from germline, CDR1 is SGHNT and CDR2 is YENEEA. V lost 3 bases to trimming and J lost 5 bases, with 10 bases between them. This CDR3 is 13 amino acids long. The CDR3 DNA reads TGTGCCAGCAGCTTGTCAGGGCGGTATGGCTACACCTTC. It specifies CASSLSGRYGYTF.

Concerning this clone: At one end, the junction sequence differs from germline, possibly due to a read error. This rearrangement joins TRBV3-1 (or the pseudogene TRBV3-2) to TRBJ1-6; D uncertain. CDR1 is LGHDT, CDR2 YNNKEL, per germline (reference sequence). The CDR3 covers 15 residues. CDR3 sequence reads: CASSQGSFEWTPLHF. Written as DNA, the CDR3 is TGTGCCAGCAGTCAAGGTTCCTTTGAGTGGACACCCCTCCACTTT.

The CDR3 region has the DNA TGTGCCAGCGGGGTAGCCAAAAACATTCAGTACTTC. Its translation: CASGVAKNIQYF. The chain combines TRBV7-8 with TRBJ2-4; D is ambiguous. CDR3 length: 12 amino acids. V lost 8 bases and J 0 bases, leaving 5 bases between the germline ends. Per germline, CDR1 SGHVS and CDR2 FQNEAQ.

This chain joins TRBV18 and TRBJ1-1; D possibly corresponds to TRBD1 (5 bases). CDR1 and CDR2 from the germline V gene are KGHSH and LQKENI. The CDR3 runs 12 residues. V gave up 5 bases and J gave up 5 bases, with 9 bases separating them. The CDR3 DNA reads TGTGCCAGCTCAGACTGGGGGACTGAAGCTTTCTTT. Translating it yields CASSDWGTEAFF.

The V gene is TRBV28, the J gene TRBJ1-6, with D possibly being TRBD1 (6 bases). Germline lookup yields CDR1 MDHEN and CDR2 SYDVKM. Trimming cost V 4 bases and J 8 bases, with 12 bases left between them. The CDR3 is 14 amino acids. CDR3 amino acids: CASSSGDYDSPLHF. The CDR3 coding sequence is TGTGCCAGCAGTTCAGGGGATTACGATTCACCCCTCCACTTT.

This sequence joins TRBV5-4 and TRBJ1-1; perhaps TRBD1 as D (5 bases). Per germline, CDR1 SGHNT and CDR2 YYREEE (reference sequence). This CDR3 region has 15 residues. V was shortened by 3 bases and J by 0 bases, with 12 bases between the two germline ends. The DNA of the CDR3 is TGTGCCAGCAGCTCGCGGACAAGCCTGAACACTGAAGCTTTCTTT. The encoded protein is CASSSRTSLNTEAFF.

The chain couples TRBV7-9 to TRBJ1-3; D gene uncertain. This CDR3 contains 15 residues. The V gene lost 3 bases and the J gene lost 0 bases, with 9 bases spanning the gap. Germline V gene data show CDR1 as SEHNR and CDR2 as FQNEAQ (reference sequence). In nucleotides, the CDR3 is TGTGCCAGCAGCTTTGGAAGGAGCTCTGGAAACACCATATATTTT. Translated: CASSFGRSSGNTIYF.

The chain is built from TRBV5-1 and TRBJ2-3, with D possibly TRBD2 on 5 matching bases. The CDR3 spans 14 residues. V was pared by 2 bases and J by 2 bases, with 9 bases between. The germline gives CDR1 SGHRS, CDR2 YFSETQ. CDR3 sequence reads: CASSFSVPTDTQYF. Written as DNA, the CDR3 is TGCGCCAGCAGCTTTAGCGTCCCCACAGATACGCAGTATTTT.

V gene TRBV7-9 combines with J gene TRBJ1-2; 8 positions match TRBD1. Germline V CDR1 and CDR2: SEHNR, FQNEAQ (reference sequence). With 1 base clipped from V and 8 bases from J, the junction kept 9 bases outside the gene matches. The CDR3 totals 15 residues. DNA for the CDR3: TGTGCCAGCAGCTTAGTTGACAGGGGATTACTCGGCTACACCTTC. It yields the protein CASSLVDRGLLGYTF.

The chain combines TRBV19 with TRBJ2-1, with D possibly TRBD2 on 6 matching bases. This CDR3 contains 11 residues. Germline V CDR1 and CDR2: LNHDA, SQIVND (reference sequence). V was cut by 7 bases and J by 9 bases, with 10 bases left in between. The CDR3 nucleotides are TGTGCCAGTATGGGAGGTGCTGAGCAGTTCTTC. This encodes CASMGGAEQFF.

The chain employs TRBV3-1 (or the pseudogene TRBV3-2) and TRBJ2-2, with TRBD2 matching over 8 bases. This CDR3 spans 16 amino acids. Germline V lookup: CDR1 LGHDT, CDR2 YNNKEL (reference sequence). V was pared by 2 bases and J by 4 bases, with 6 bases of the junction left unmatched. The CDR3 region has the DNA TGTGCCAGCAGCCAACCCCGACTAGCGATCACCGGGGAGCTGTTTTTT. Translated, it gives CASSQPRLAITGELFF.

The gene calls are TRBV29-1 and TRBJ1-1, with D possibly being TRBD1 (5 bases). This CDR3 is built from 14 residues. Per the germline V gene, CDR1 is SQVTM and CDR2 is ANQGSEA. V was clipped by 4 bases and J by 4 bases, with 16 bases between them. CDR3 in amino acids: CSVVGGTSFTEAFF. CDR3 in DNA: TGCAGCGTTGTTGGGGGGACCTCTTTCACTGAAGCTTTCTTT.

This clone showed up just a few times. V usage is TRBV10-2 and J usage is TRBJ2-7; 7 positions match TRBD2. This CDR3 region has 16 residues. CDR1 and CDR2 (germline): WSHSY, SAAADI. V lost 1 base to trimming and J lost 2 bases; unmatched junction nucleotides: 8. This chain's CDR3 is CASSEFAGVFPYEQYF. The CDR3 DNA follows: TGCGCCAGCAGTGAGTTTGCGGGAGTGTTTCCCTACGAGCAGTACTTC.